Following are 19 T cell receptor beta chains from one sample sequenced in a study of identical twins. TCRdb analysed the 5' RACE reads with MiXCR anew, one entry per CDR3 protein. The sample shows roughly 500,000 distinct CDR3 sequences, about 20% of them seen only once. These data also formed part of another study, on T cells expressing NK-cell markers.

The sample was CD4+ T cells sorted from blood. These receptors all stem from a woman aged 18-30 years in good health.

J is TRBJ2-4 and V is TRBV20-1; 7 nucleotides match TRBD1. The CDR3 has 15 amino acids. V dropped 0 bases and J dropped 8; count of bases not matched to a gene: 10. Germline V gives CDR1 DFQATT, CDR2 SNEGSKA (reference sequence). CDR3 protein: CSARDRQGVLDIQYF. The CDR3 region has the DNA TGCAGTGCTAGAGATAGACAGGGCGTGTTGGACATTCAGTACTTC.

This clonotype appeared a few times. The chain carries TRBV7-2 and TRBJ2-7; tentatively, D is TRBD2 (5 bases). This CDR3 contains 15 residues. Between the trimmed V and J ends, which lost 1 base and 2 bases, there was a span of 12 bases. Germline V gives CDR1 SGHTA, CDR2 FQGNSA. CDR3 nucleotide sequence: TGTGCCAGCAGCTTAGTTTGGACTCCTACCTACGAGCAGTACTTC. Translating gives CASSLVWTPTYEQYF.

J is TRBJ2-1 and V is TRBV2; 7 nucleotides line up with TRBD2. The trim removed 1 base at V and 4 bases at J, leaving 7 bases unmatched. Germline V gives CDR1 SNHLY, CDR2 FYNNEI. The length of the CDR3 is 16 residues. CDR3 nucleotides: TGTGCCAGCAGTGAAGTCAGACTAGCAGTTTACAATGAGCAGTTCTTC. Amino acid sequence: CASSEVRLAVYNEQFF.

This clonotype was seen a few times. The chain links TRBV5-1 to TRBJ2-7, with D hard to call. Germline V gene lookup returns CDR1 SGHRS and CDR2 YFSETQ. The length of the CDR3 is 14 residues. V dropped 1 base and J dropped 1 base, with 9 bases sitting between them. The CDR3: CASSLMVMSYEQYF. CDR3 sequence (DNA): TGCGCCAGCAGCTTGATGGTCATGTCCTACGAGCAGTACTTC.

This sequence joins TRBV7-9 and TRBJ1-2, with a weak D call TRBD1 (5 bases). V was pared by 3 bases and J by 2 bases, with 13 bases between. Germline assignment: CDR1 SEHNR and CDR2 FQNEAQ (reference sequence). This CDR3 is built from 15 residues. The CDR3 spells CASSFGQGTNYGYTF. Written as DNA, the CDR3 is TGTGCCAGCAGCTTCGGGCAGGGAACGAACTATGGCTACACCTTC.

The sample holds many counts of this clonotype. The rearrangement uses TRBV20-1 and TRBJ2-3; the D call may be TRBD1 or TRBD2 (6 bases each). Germline CDR1 reads DFQATT; CDR2 reads SNEGSKA (reference sequence). V gave up 2 bases and J gave up 5 bases, with 11 bases separating them. This CDR3 region has 13 residues. The CDR3 sequence is CSARSGGVDTQYF. The CDR3 DNA follows: TGCAGTGCTAGATCCGGGGGCGTAGATACGCAGTATTTT.

This clonotype has a handful of counts. The chain uses TRBV27 and TRBJ2-1; 8 bases agree with TRBD2. CDR1 MNHEY and CDR2 SMNVEV come from the germline V gene (reference sequence). V was pared by 7 bases and J by 12 bases, with 8 bases of the junction left unmatched. This CDR3 has 12 residues. The DNA for the CDR3 is TGTGCCAGCAATGGTTGGAGCGGGGGGCAGTTCTTC. Its translation: CASNGWSGGQFF.

V is TRBV4-3 and J is TRBJ1-4, with TRBD1 matching 8 bases. Germline assignment: CDR1 LGHNA and CDR2 YSLEER. The CDR3 consists of 16 residues. J gave up 7 bases and V 3 bases, and 10 bases lay outside the gene matches. CDR3 in amino acids: CASSQFPGTGGEKLFF. The CDR3 DNA follows: TGCGCCAGCAGCCAGTTTCCCGGGACAGGAGGTGAAAAACTGTTTTTT.

This clonotype showed up just a few times. J is TRBJ2-3 and V is TRBV4-3; D is perhaps TRBD2 (6 bases). The CDR3 sequence is 18 residues long. The V gene's germline CDR1 is LGHNA and CDR2 YSLEER. Between the trimmed V and J ends, which lost 2 bases and 0 bases, there was a span of 18 bases. Written as DNA, the CDR3 is TGCGCCAGCAGCCAATGGTCCGGTGGCGGGACTAGCACAGATACGCAGTATTTT. Residues: CASSQWSGGGTSTDTQYF.

The V call is TRBV10-3, the J call TRBJ2-7; D unresolved. The V and J ends lost 5 bases and 0 bases respectively, with 8 bases between them. CDR1 and CDR2 from the germline V gene are ENHRY and SYGVKD. This CDR3 comprises 13 residues. CDR3 DNA: TGTGCCATCAGTCGCGACAACTCCTACGAGCAGTACTTC. It translates to CAISRDNSYEQYF.

V is TRBV6-5 and J is TRBJ2-1; D is perhaps TRBD1 (5 bases). This CDR3 has 12 residues. Trimming pared 4 bases from V and 10 bases from J, leaving 11 bases between. The V gene's germline CDR1 is MNHEY and CDR2 SVGAGI. The CDR3 DNA is TGTGCCAGCAGTTTCCAGGGTGTCGAGCAGTTCTTC. Its protein is CASSFQGVEQFF.

The rearrangement joins TRBV20-1 to TRBJ2-1, with 7 bases matching TRBD2. The CDR3 extends over 16 amino acids. The V segment lost 4 bases and the J segment 2 bases; nucleotides outside the gene matches: 11. Germline CDR1 and CDR2: DFQATT and SNEGSKA (reference sequence). Here the CDR3 reads CSATSGDATAYNEQFF. CDR3 nucleotide sequence: TGCAGTGCTACTAGCGGAGACGCAACCGCCTACAATGAGCAGTTCTTC.

At least ten counts were recorded for this clonotype. The chain links TRBV15 to TRBJ1-5; D not resolved. This CDR3 comprises 15 residues. V dropped 3 bases and J dropped 5 bases, with 14 bases sitting between them. CDR1 is LNHNV and CDR2 is YYDKDF in the germline V gene (reference sequence). The CDR3: CATSSAMREDQPQHF. DNA of the CDR3: TGTGCCACCAGCAGCGCGATGAGGGAGGATCAGCCCCAGCATTTT.

The chain has TRBV19 and TRBJ2-1, with D perhaps assigned TRBD1 or TRBD2 (6 bases each). V was trimmed by 3 bases and J by 0 bases, leaving 18 bases between them. CDR3 size: 18 residues. Germline V gene sequence: CDR1 LNHDA, CDR2 SQIVND (reference sequence). As DNA, the CDR3 is TGTGCCAGTAGTATGGATTTGGGGGGCATCGGCTCCTACAATGAGCAGTTCTTC. Protein sequence: CASSMDLGGIGSYNEQFF.

This clonotype showed up just a few times. The chain carries TRBV5-1 and TRBJ2-1; unclear D gene. Germline loops: CDR1 SGHRS, CDR2 YFSETQ. The length of the CDR3 is 12 residues. The germline V and J ends were trimmed by 3 bases and 5 bases, with 6 bases remaining between them. In DNA form, the CDR3 reads TGCGCCAGCAGCTGGGCTGACAATGAGCAGTTCTTC. It specifies CASSWADNEQFF.

This clonotype has a handful of counts. The V call is TRBV5-1, the J call TRBJ1-1; D unclear. The CDR3 is 13 residues long. Looked up from germline, CDR1 is SGHRS and CDR2 is YFSETQ. Trimming stripped 1 base from V and 6 bases from J, with 10 bases between. The CDR3, as DNA: TGCGCCAGCAGCTTGTTACCAGCGGCTGAAGCTTTCTTT. This sequence encodes CASSLLPAAEAFF.

The chain couples TRBV7-9 to TRBJ2-7; 8 bases match TRBD2. V lost 0 bases, J lost 2 bases, and 3 bases stayed unmatched. CDR3 length equals 15 residues. The germline V gene encodes CDR1 SEHNR and CDR2 FQNEAQ (reference sequence). This CDR3 is CASSLAAGVPYEQYF. CDR3 coding DNA: TGTGCCAGCAGCTTAGCAGCGGGAGTACCCTACGAGCAGTACTTC.

This clonotype was observed once. The V gene is TRBV20-1, the J gene TRBJ1-1; TRBD1 matches at 7 bases. The CDR3 contains 14 residues. CDR1 and CDR2 (germline): DFQATT, SNEGSKA (reference sequence). Trimming cost V 7 bases and J 1 base; bases outside gene matches: 9. The CDR3 here is CSVSTGAPNTEAFF. The CDR3, as DNA: TGCAGTGTTTCCACAGGGGCCCCGAACACTGAAGCTTTCTTT.

V usage is TRBV5-1 and J usage is TRBJ2-3; D uncertain. Trimming took off 0 bases at V and 2 bases at J, with 10 bases between the two ends. Germline V gene data show CDR1 as SGHRS and CDR2 as YFSETQ. This CDR3 comprises 15 residues. The CDR3 reads CASSLETGYTDTQYF. The CDR3 DNA sequence: TGCGCCAGCAGCTTGGAGACGGGTTACACAGATACGCAGTATTTT. Variable domain in full (rest from reference TRBV5-1 and TRBJ2-3): KAGVTQTPRYLIKTRGQQVTLSCSPISGHRSVSWYQQTPGQGLQFLFEYFSETQRNKGNFPGRFSGRQFSNSRSEMNVSTLELGDSALYLCASSLETGYTDTQYFGPGTRLTVL.